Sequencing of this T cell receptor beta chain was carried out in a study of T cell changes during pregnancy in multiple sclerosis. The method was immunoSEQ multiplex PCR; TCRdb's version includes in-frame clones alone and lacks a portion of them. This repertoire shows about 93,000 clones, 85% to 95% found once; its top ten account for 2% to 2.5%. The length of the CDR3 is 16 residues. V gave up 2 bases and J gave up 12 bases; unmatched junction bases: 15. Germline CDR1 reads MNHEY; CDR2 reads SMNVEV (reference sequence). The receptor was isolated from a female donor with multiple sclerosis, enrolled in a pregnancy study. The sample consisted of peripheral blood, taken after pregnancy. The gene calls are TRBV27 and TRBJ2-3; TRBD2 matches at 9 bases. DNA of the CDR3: TGTGCCAGCAGTTTAACCAGGGAGGCTAGCGGGGTAGCCCAGTATTTT. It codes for CASSLTREASGVAQYF.